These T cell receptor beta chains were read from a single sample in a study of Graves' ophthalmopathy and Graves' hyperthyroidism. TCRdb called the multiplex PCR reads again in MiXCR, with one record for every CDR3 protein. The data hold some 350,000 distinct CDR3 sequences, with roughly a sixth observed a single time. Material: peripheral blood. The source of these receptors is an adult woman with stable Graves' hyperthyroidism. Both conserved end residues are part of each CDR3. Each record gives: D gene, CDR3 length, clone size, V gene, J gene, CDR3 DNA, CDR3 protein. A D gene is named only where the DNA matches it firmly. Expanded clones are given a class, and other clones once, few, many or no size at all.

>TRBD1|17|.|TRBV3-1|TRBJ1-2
TGTGCCAGCAGCCCGGGACAGGGGAAGCGCTGGACTGGTGGCTACACCTTC
CASSPGQGKRWTGGYTF
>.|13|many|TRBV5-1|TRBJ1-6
TGCGCCAGCAGCTTGGTTGGGGGTTCACCCCTCCACTTT
CASSLVGGSPLHF
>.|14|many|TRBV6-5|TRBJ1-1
TGTGCCAGCAGTTACGGGGGGATGAACACTGAAGCTTTCTTT
CASSYGGMNTEAFF
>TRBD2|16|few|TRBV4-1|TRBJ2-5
TGCGCCAGCGGCCTAGGGACTAGCGGGAGGGTGGAGACCCAGTACTTC
CASGLGTSGRVETQYF
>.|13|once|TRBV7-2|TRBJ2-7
TGTGCCAGCAGTCTACCTGGGGGCGTGGAGCAGTACTTC
CASSLPGGVEQYF
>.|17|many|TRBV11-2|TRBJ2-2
TGTGCCAGCAGCTTAGTCCGATTCACAGCCGACACCGGGGAGCTGTTTTTT
CASSLVRFTADTGELFF
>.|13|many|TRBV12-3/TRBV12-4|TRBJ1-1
TGTGCCAGCAGGCCCAGGGGCCCCCCTGAAGCTTTCTTT
CASRPRGPPEAFF
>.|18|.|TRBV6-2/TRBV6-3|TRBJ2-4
TGTGCCAGCAGTTACCCCCTCGGGGTAGGAGAAAACCAAAACATTAAGTACTTC
CASSYPLGVGENQNIKYF
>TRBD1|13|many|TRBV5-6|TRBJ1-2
TGTGCCAGCAGCTTGTTAACAGGGGGAGGCTACACCTTC
CASSLLTGGGYTF
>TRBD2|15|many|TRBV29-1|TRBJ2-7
TGCAGCGTTGAAGTATTAGCGGGATACGACGGGGAGCAGTACTTC
CSVEVLAGYDGEQYF
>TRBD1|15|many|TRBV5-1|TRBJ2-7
TGCGCCACGGGGACCGGGACAGGGTCTCGCTACGAGCAGTACTTC
CATGTGTGSRYEQYF
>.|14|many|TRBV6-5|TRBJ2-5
TGTGCCAGCAGTTACGCGGGGTACCAAGAGACCCAGTACTTC
CASSYAGYQETQYF
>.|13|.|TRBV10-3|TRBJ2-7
TGTGCCATCAACGGGGACCCGAGGTACGAGCAGTACTTC
CAINGDPRYEQYF
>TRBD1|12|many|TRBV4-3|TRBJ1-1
TGCGCCAGCAGCCAAGGACAGGGCCAAGCTTTCTTT
CASSQGQGQAFF
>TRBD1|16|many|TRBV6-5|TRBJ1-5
TGTGCCAGCAGACCGAGGACAGGGCGACGTAGTCAGCCCCAGCATTTT
CASRPRTGRRSQPQHF
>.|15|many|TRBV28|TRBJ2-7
TGTGCCAGCAGTCCCACGGCGGGACAGACCCACGAGCAGTACTTC
CASSPTAGQTHEQYF
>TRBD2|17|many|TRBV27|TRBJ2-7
TGTGCCAGCAGTGGTTTAGCGGGTGAAGAGGGAGGCACCGAGCAGTACTTC
CASSGLAGEEGGTEQYF
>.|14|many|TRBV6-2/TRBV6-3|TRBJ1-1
TGTGCCAGCAGTTACTCGTGGGGGAGGACTGAAGCTTTCTTT
CASSYSWGRTEAFF
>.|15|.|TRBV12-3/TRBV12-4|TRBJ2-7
TGTGCCAGCAGTTTAAATGACAGGATTCTGGGCGAGCAGTACTTC
CASSLNDRILGEQYF
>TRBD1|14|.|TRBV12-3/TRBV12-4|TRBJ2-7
TGTGCCAGCAGTTTAAGGACAGGGGTCTACGAGCAGTACTTC
CASSLRTGVYEQYF
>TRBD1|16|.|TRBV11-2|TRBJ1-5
TGTGCCAGCAGCTGGGGACAGGGGACAAGTAATCAGCCCCAGCATTTT
CASSWGQGTSNQPQHF
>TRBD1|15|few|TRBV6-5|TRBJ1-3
TGTGCCAGCAGACAGGGGACCTACTCTGGAAACACCATATATTTT
CASRQGTYSGNTIYF
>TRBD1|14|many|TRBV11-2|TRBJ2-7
TGTGCCAGCAGTATCGGGACAGAGACCTACGAGCAGTACTTC
CASSIGTETYEQYF
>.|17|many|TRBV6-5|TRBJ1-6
TGTGCCAGCAGTTACGGCCGGGGAGGGGCAGGTAATTCACCCCTCCACTTT
CASSYGRGGAGNSPLHF
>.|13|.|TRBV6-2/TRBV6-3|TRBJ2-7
TGTGCCAGCAGTTGGGGACACCGGGGCGAGCAGTACTTC
CASSWGHRGEQYF
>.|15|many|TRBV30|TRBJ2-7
TGTGCCTGGAGTATTTGGATGGGGGTCTCCTACGAGCAGTACTTC
CAWSIWMGVSYEQYF
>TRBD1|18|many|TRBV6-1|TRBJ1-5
TGTGCCAGCAGTGAAAGGGGACAGGGGATCGGCGTGAGTCAGCCCCAGCATTTT
CASSERGQGIGVSQPQHF
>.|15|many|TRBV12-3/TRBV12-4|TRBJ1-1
TGTGCCAGCAGTCCGCGACAGGAGACGAACACTGAAGCTTTCTTT
CASSPRQETNTEAFF
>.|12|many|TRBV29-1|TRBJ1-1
TGCAGCGGCACACAGGGAGGCACTGAAGCTTTCTTT
CSGTQGGTEAFF
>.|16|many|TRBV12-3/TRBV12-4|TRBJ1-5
TGTGCCAGCAGCGCCGAGGGACCGCGACACAATCAGCCCCAGCATTTT
CASSAEGPRHNQPQHF
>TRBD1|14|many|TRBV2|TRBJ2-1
TGTGCCAGCAGTGAAGAAGGGACAGAAAATGAGCAGTTCTTC
CASSEEGTENEQFF
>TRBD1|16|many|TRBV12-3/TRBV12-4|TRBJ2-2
TGTGCCAGCAGTCACCCCCTTAGGGGGCTTACCGGGGAGCTGTTTTTT
CASSHPLRGLTGELFF
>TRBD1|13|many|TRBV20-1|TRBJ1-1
TGCAGTGCTAGAAATTCCAGGGGGACTGAAGCTTTCTTT
CSARNSRGTEAFF
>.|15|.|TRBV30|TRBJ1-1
TGTGCCTGGGGCCGGGGTGGGGGCCAGGACACTGAAGCTTTCTTT
CAWGRGGGQDTEAFF
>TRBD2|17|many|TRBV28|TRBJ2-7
TGTGCCAGCAGTTCCCTCGGACTAGCGGGAGAAGGGTACGAGCAGTACTTC
CASSSLGLAGEGYEQYF
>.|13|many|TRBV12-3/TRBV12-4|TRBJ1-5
TGTGCCAGCAGTAGGGACGGCCGTCAGCCCCAGCATTTT
CASSRDGRQPQHF
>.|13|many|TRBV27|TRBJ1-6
TGTGCCAGCAGTCCGACCTATAATTCACCCCTCCACTTT
CASSPTYNSPLHF
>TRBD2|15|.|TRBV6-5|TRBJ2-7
TGTGCCAGCAGTTACTCGTCGGTTAGCGGGATCGAGCAGTACTTC
CASSYSSVSGIEQYF
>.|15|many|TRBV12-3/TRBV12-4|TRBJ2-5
TGTGCCAGCAGTTTAGCTACCGACCTACAAGAGACCCAGTACTTC
CASSLATDLQETQYF
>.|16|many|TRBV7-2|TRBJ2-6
TGTGCCAGCAGCGTGCGCCGAGCCACTGGGGCCAACGTCCTGACTTTC
CASSVRRATGANVLTF
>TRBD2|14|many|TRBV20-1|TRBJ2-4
TGCAGTGCTCCCGACCCGGGACTAGCGGGAGGGCGGTACTTC
CSAPDPGLAGGRYF
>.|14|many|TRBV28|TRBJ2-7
TGTGCCAGCAGTTTTCTAGCGTCTGGGTACGAGCAGTACTTC
CASSFLASGYEQYF
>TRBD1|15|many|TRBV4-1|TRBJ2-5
TGCGCCAGCAGCCAAGGAGACAGGGGAATACAGACCCAGTACTTC
CASSQGDRGIQTQYF
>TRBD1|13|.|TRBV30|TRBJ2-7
TGTGCCTGCCGGGACAGGGAGACCTACGAGCAGTACTTC
CACRDRETYEQYF
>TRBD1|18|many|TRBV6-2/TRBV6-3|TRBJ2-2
TGTGCCAGCAGCCGACGGACAGGGGGTCTCAGAAGTTCGGGGGAGCTGTTTTTT
CASSRRTGGLRSSGELFF
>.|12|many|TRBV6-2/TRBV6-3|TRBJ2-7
TGTGCCAGCAGTTACCTCAATTACGAGCAGTACTTC
CASSYLNYEQYF
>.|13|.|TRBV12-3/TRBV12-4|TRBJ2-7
TGTGCCAGCAGTTTAGTACAGGGCGATAGTCAGTACTTC
CASSLVQGDSQYF
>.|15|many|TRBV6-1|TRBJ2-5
TGTGCCAGCAGTGAGAAGACAGCGACGTTAATGACCCAGTACTTC
CASSEKTATLMTQYF
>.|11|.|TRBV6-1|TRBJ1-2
TGTGCCACCAGGGCCGCCTATGGCTACACCTTC
CATRAAYGYTF
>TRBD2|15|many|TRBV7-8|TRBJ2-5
TGTGCCAGCAGACGTAGTAGCGGGCTAAAAGAGACCCAGTACTTC
CASRRSSGLKETQYF
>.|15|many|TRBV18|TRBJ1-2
TGTGCCAGCTCACCACCTAGCAGATCTAACTATGGCTACACCTTC
CASSPPSRSNYGYTF
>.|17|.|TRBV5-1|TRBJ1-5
TGCGCCAGCACCCAAAGTCTGGGGGCGAGGAGCAATCAGCCCCAGCATTTT
CASTQSLGARSNQPQHF
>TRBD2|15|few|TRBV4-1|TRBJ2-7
TGCGCCAGCAGCCAAGACAGCGGGAAGGCCGGCGAGCAGTACTTC
CASSQDSGKAGEQYF
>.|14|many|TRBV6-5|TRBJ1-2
TGTGCCAGCAGCGTCCGGGACACCTACAATGGCTACACCTTC
CASSVRDTYNGYTF
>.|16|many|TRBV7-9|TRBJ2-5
TGTGCCAGCAGCCCCGGGACCTCGACTACGTGGGAGACCCAGTACTTC
CASSPGTSTTWETQYF
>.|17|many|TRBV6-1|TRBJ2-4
TGTGCCAGCAGGGACGCCACAGGGAGGGTAACCAAAAACATTCAGTACTTC
CASRDATGRVTKNIQYF
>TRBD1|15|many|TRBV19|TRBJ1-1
TGTGCCAGTAAAACAGGGGTTCAATTAGGGACTGAAGCTTTCTTT
CASKTGVQLGTEAFF
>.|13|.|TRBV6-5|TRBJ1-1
TGTGCCAGCAGTTACAGGGTGGAAACTGAAGCTTTCTTT
CASSYRVETEAFF